The entry below gives a single T cell receptor (beta chain) sequence along with its context. The antigen remains undetermined. The data stem from a study of blood T cells in healthy people across ages. Study results and limitations: Possibly, changes in expanded clonotypes were confounded because donor CMV status was unknown.

The length of the CDR3 is 13 residues. Trimming removed 2 bases from V and 5 bases from J, with 9 bases in between. Looked up from germline, CDR1 is KGHSH and CDR2 is LQKENI. Russia was home to the donors, healthy Caucasian individuals aged roughly 6 to 100. Through a sample-barcoded 5' primer and a J-beta primer mix, a second PCR was run for about 6 to 12 cycles. All cDNA molecules were each tagged by a template-switch adaptor with 12 random nucleotides. MiXCR, applied by TCRdb to the 5' RACE reads, yields one record per CDR3 protein. The data contain 450,000 to 700,000 distinct CDR3 sequences, 25% to 30% of them singletons.

The source of this sequence is a woman in her seventies in good health. The chain carries TRBV18 and TRBJ1-2; D is unresolved. The sample comprised blood. Written as DNA, the CDR3 is TGTGCCAGCTCACCATACGAAGATTATGGCTACACCTTC. Protein sequence: CASSPYEDYGYTF.